A single sample is the source of the 29 T cell receptor beta chains below, sequenced in a study of vaccination and CD4 T cells after COVID-19. The treatment here: roughly ten-day PBMC culture with coronavirus spike peptide pools or control peptides (ViraFEST assay). Prior to the COVID-19 pandemic (2011-2018), the unexposed donor's CD4+ T cells were collected. The assay that was used to sequence DNA from cultured CD4+ T cells was the Oncomine TCR Beta short-read assay. TCRdb called the PCR reads again in MiXCR, with one record for every CDR3 protein. The data contain over 5,000 distinct CDR3 sequences, about 66% of them seen just once; the ten biggest clones take up approximately 47%. No antigen is known for these receptors. Sample: CD4+ T cells from blood, cultured in vitro. The receptors originated from a human donor in good health.

This clonotype was seen a single time. The CDR3 DNA reads as TGTGCCAGCAGCACACAGGGAGGAGCAAACACTGAAGCTTTCTTT. Amino acids: CASSTQGGANTEAFF. The gene calls are TRBV5-4 and TRBJ1-1; D is perhaps TRBD1 (6 bases). V lost 4 bases and J 2 bases, leaving 15 bases between the germline ends. The CDR3 consists of 15 residues. CDR1 SGHNT and CDR2 YYREEE come from the germline V gene (reference sequence).

The V and J genes are TRBV7-9 and TRBJ1-4; TRBD1 might be the D (5 bases). CDR1 SEHNR and CDR2 FQNEAQ come from the germline V gene (reference sequence). CDR3 length: 14 residues. V was shortened by 6 bases and J by 7 bases, with 15 bases between the two germline ends. The CDR3 bases are TGTGCCAGCAGTCCAACCGTTCAGGGTGAAAAACTGTTTTTT. Amino acids: CASSPTVQGEKLFF.

The rearrangement uses TRBV20-1 and TRBJ1-5; D might be TRBD1 (5 bases). Germline CDR1 and CDR2: DFQATT and SNEGSKA (reference sequence). The CDR3 totals 12 residues. V lost 3 bases, J lost 2 bases, and 5 bases lay in between. The CDR3 reads CSASRGNQPQHF. Written as DNA, the CDR3 is TGCAGTGCTAGCAGGGGCAATCAGCCCCAGCATTTT.

The table lists this clonotype with a few counts. The chain combines TRBV10-2 with TRBJ1-5; 7 bases fit TRBD1. Germline CDR1 reads WSHSY; CDR2 reads SAAADI. J lost 4 bases, V lost 4 bases, and 16 bases had no gene match. The length of the CDR3 is 18 residues. The CDR3 DNA reads TGCGCCAGCAGTGGGGGGGCCAAGGCTGGCAGGGGGAATCAGCCCCAGCATTTT. As protein: CASSGGAKAGRGNQPQHF.

The rearrangement joins TRBV6-4 to TRBJ2-3, with D hard to call. The CDR3 length is 12 residues. The V and J ends lost 3 bases and 5 bases respectively, with 6 bases between them. CDR1 and CDR2 from the germline V gene are MRHNA and SNTAGT. The CDR3 sequence: CASSEQGDTQYF. As DNA, the CDR3 is TGTGCCAGCAGTGAGCAAGGAGATACGCAGTATTTT.

V and J are TRBV7-2 and TRBJ1-5, with D unclear. Germline V gives CDR1 SGHTA, CDR2 FQGNSA. V lost 1 base, J lost 0 bases, and 10 bases lay in between. The CDR3 is 16 amino acids. The CDR3 spells CASSLGPQISNQPQHF. For the CDR3, the DNA is TGTGCCAGCAGCTTAGGGCCGCAGATTAGCAATCAGCCCCAGCATTTT. Combining the CDR3 with reference TRBV7-2 and TRBJ1-5 gives the whole variable domain GAGVSQSPSNKVTEKGKDVELRCDPISGHTALYWYRQSLGQGLEFLIYFQGNSAPDKSGLPSDRFSAERTGGSVSTLTIQRTQQEDSAVYLCASSLGPQISNQPQHFGDGTRLSIL.

This chain joins TRBV7-9 and TRBJ1-5; D is unclear. Trimming left V 9 bases short and J 3 bases short, with 12 bases between. CDR3 length: 13 residues. Germline V gives CDR1 SEHNR, CDR2 FQNEAQ (reference sequence). The CDR3: CASAMGYNQPQHF. The CDR3 DNA is TGTGCCAGTGCTATGGGGTACAATCAGCCCCAGCATTTT.

J is TRBJ1-2 and V is TRBV6-1; tentatively, D is TRBD1 (6 bases). V was clipped by 1 base and J by 5 bases, with 11 bases between them. Germline V gene data show CDR1 as MNHNS and CDR2 as SASEGT. The CDR3 is 14 amino acids. CDR3 in DNA: TGTGCCAGCAGTGAAGGTTCAGGGGTATATGGCTACACCTTC. Its translation is CASSEGSGVYGYTF.

Here the CDR3 reads CAISVQGQGSTYEQYF. DNA for the CDR3: TGTGCCATCAGCGTCCAGGGACAGGGGAGTACGTACGAGCAGTACTTC. The V gene is TRBV10-3, the J gene TRBJ2-7; 10 bases align to TRBD1. J lost 4 bases, V lost 6 bases, and 12 bases had no gene match. Germline assignment: CDR1 ENHRY and CDR2 SYGVKD. The CDR3 totals 16 residues.

V and J are TRBV6-1 and TRBJ1-2, with D unresolved. The CDR3 spans 13 residues. In germline, CDR1 is MNHNS, CDR2 SASEGT. V lost 2 bases to trimming and J lost 6 bases, with 10 bases between them. DNA of the CDR3: TGTGCCAGCAGTGAATATGACAATCATGGCTACACCTTC. Encoded protein: CASSEYDNHGYTF.

The V and J genes are TRBV27 and TRBJ1-6, with D perhaps matching TRBD1 (6 bases). Germline assignment: CDR1 MNHEY and CDR2 SMNVEV (reference sequence). The CDR3 spans 17 residues. The ends were cut back, 2 bases at V and 7 bases at J, with 18 bases in the middle. The CDR3 region has the DNA TGTGCCAGCAGTTTACTCCAACTTGACAGGAGAAATTCACCCCTCCACTTT. Its translation: CASSLLQLDRRNSPLHF.

This rearrangement joins TRBV28 to TRBJ1-1, with unresolved D. The ends were cut back, 2 bases at V and 11 bases at J, with 18 bases in the middle. The germline CDR1 and CDR2 sequences are MDHEN and SYDVKM. The CDR3 is 14 residues long. CDR3 DNA sequence: TGTGCCAGCAGTTTAGCCCCCGACCGCGAAGAGGCTTTCTTT. This encodes CASSLAPDREEAFF.

In regard to this clonotype: An end of the junction does not agree with germline; a read error may underlie this. This sequence joins TRBV20-1 and TRBJ1-6; D is undetermined. The length of the CDR3 is 13 residues. CDR1 and CDR2 (germline): DFQATT, SNEGSKA (reference sequence). The CDR3: CSARDAYNSPLHF. CDR3 DNA: TGCAGTGCCAGAGATGCCTATAATTCACCCCTCCACTTT.

This clonotype was seen only a few times. CDR3 amino acids: CASSSAGQVYGYTF. The CDR3 DNA reads as TGTGCCAGCAGCTCCGCTGGTCAGGTCTATGGCTACACCTTC. This chain joins TRBV7-8 and TRBJ1-2; D is unresolved. The ends were cut back, 4 bases at V and 4 bases at J, with 13 bases in the middle. Per the germline V gene, CDR1 is SGHVS and CDR2 is FQNEAQ. CDR3 length: 14 residues.

The V and J genes are TRBV28 and TRBJ2-1; D call uncertain. The CDR3 covers 11 residues. Trimming took off 8 bases at V and 9 bases at J, with 11 bases between the two ends. CDR1 and CDR2 from the germline V gene are MDHEN and SYDVKM. The CDR3, as DNA: TGTGCCAGCCGCGTCTACCTTGAGCAGTTCTTC. The encoded protein is CASRVYLEQFF.

The J gene is TRBJ1-1, the V gene TRBV30; D perhaps matches TRBD1 (6 bases). CDR1 GTSNPN and CDR2 SVGIG come from the germline V gene (reference sequence). The V end lost 2 bases, the J end lost 5 bases, and 9 bases lay between the germline ends. CDR3 length: 12 amino acids. This CDR3 reads CAWSTGKTEAFF. DNA for the CDR3: TGTGCCTGGAGTACAGGGAAAACTGAAGCTTTCTTT.

This clonotype is hyperexpanded. This rearrangement joins TRBV20-1 to TRBJ1-3; the D is unclear. The CDR3 sequence is 16 residues long. Germline values: CDR1 DFQATT, CDR2 SNEGSKA (reference sequence). The V end lost 0 bases, the J end lost 2 bases, and 14 bases lay between the germline ends. The CDR3 loop is CSARDLDLWAGNTIYF. The CDR3 DNA follows: TGCAGTGCTAGAGATCTCGACCTCTGGGCTGGAAACACCATATATTTT.

The chain has TRBV19 and TRBJ2-7; the D gene is possibly TRBD2 (5 bases). Trimming took off 3 bases at V and 1 base at J, with 13 bases between the two ends. Germline V lookup: CDR1 LNHDA, CDR2 SQIVND (reference sequence). This CDR3 has 15 amino acids. The CDR3 DNA reads TGTGCCAGTAGTATTTGGGCAGGAGGATCCTACGAGCAGTACTTC. It specifies CASSIWAGGSYEQYF.

There are a few counts of this clonotype. The rearrangement links TRBV20-1 to TRBJ2-3; D is ambiguous. There are 10 residues in the CDR3. Trimming shortened V by 3 bases and J by 6 bases, and 4 bases separated the two germline ends. Germline values: CDR1 DFQATT, CDR2 SNEGSKA (reference sequence). CDR3 DNA sequence: TGCAGTGCTAGTCGCGATACGCAGTATTTT. Amino acid sequence: CSASRDTQYF.

This clonotype was seen a single time. The V call is TRBV10-3, the J call TRBJ1-6; TRBD1 agrees at 7 bases. The CDR3 has 16 amino acids. The germline V gene encodes CDR1 ENHRY and CDR2 SYGVKD. V dropped 3 bases and J dropped 9; count of bases not matched to a gene: 11. The CDR3 loop reads CAISDQGVLVGSPLHF. CDR3 nucleotides: TGTGCCATCAGTGACCAGGGGGTCTTGGTTGGTTCACCCCTCCACTTT.

The chain links TRBV6-1 to TRBJ1-3, with 7 bases matching TRBD1. Germline-derived CDR1 and CDR2 are MNHNS and SASEGT. The CDR3 is 14 residues long. Trimming at V came to 6 bases and at J to 0 bases, leaving 2 bases not matched to a gene. The CDR3 DNA reads as TGTGCCAGCAGGGACAGGATCTCTGGAAACACCATATATTTT. It encodes CASRDRISGNTIYF.

The V and J genes are TRBV5-1 and TRBJ1-2; 11 bases map to TRBD1. Germline loops: CDR1 SGHRS, CDR2 YFSETQ. The trim removed 4 bases at V and 8 bases at J, leaving 7 bases unmatched. CDR3 length: 14 residues. DNA for the CDR3: TGCGCCAGCAGCCCAGGACAGGGGGCAGGAGGCTACACCTTC. This sequence encodes CASSPGQGAGGYTF.

The chain links TRBV20-1 to TRBJ1-5; TRBD1 matches at 9 bases. CDR1 and CDR2 from the germline V gene are DFQATT and SNEGSKA (reference sequence). The junction had 9 bases not matched to a gene; V was cut back by 6 bases and J by 6 bases. The CDR3 is 14 residues long. CDR3 amino acids: CSASTGGGPQPQHF. In nucleotides, the CDR3 is TGCAGTGCGTCGACAGGGGGTGGGCCTCAGCCCCAGCATTTT.

This clonotype was seen just once. This rearrangement joins TRBV20-1 to TRBJ1-5, with 7 bases identical to TRBD1. With V trimmed by 3 bases and J by 6 bases, 14 bases remained unmatched. CDR3 length: 16 amino acids. From germline, CDR1 is DFQATT and CDR2 SNEGSKA (reference sequence). The CDR3 spells CSASPLAGGPGQPQHF. The CDR3 region has the DNA TGCAGTGCTAGTCCTTTGGCAGGGGGACCGGGTCAGCCCCAGCATTTT.

This sequence joins TRBV7-8 and TRBJ2-7; no clear D. This CDR3 contains 12 residues. The V gene's germline CDR1 is SGHVS and CDR2 FQNEAQ. Trimming removed 3 bases at V and 13 bases at J, with 16 bases between. This CDR3 reads CASSFQTSGIYF. In nucleotides, the CDR3 is TGTGCCAGCAGCTTCCAGACCTCTGGCATTTACTTC.

The table lists this clonotype with a few counts. The chain employs TRBV19 and TRBJ1-2; no firm D call. The length of the CDR3 is 13 residues. The V gene lost 7 bases and the J gene lost 4 bases, with 13 bases spanning the gap. Germline CDR1 is LNHDA and CDR2 is SQIVND (reference sequence). The CDR3 region is CASIPPAGYGYTF. For the CDR3, the DNA is TGTGCCAGTATCCCCCCGGCCGGCTATGGCTACACCTTC.

This clonotype was found once. The chain recombines TRBV2 with TRBJ1-1; D remains unclear. This CDR3 has 14 amino acids. Trimming removed 0 bases at V and 4 bases at J, with 9 bases between. Per the germline V gene, CDR1 is SNHLY and CDR2 is FYNNEI. This CDR3 is CASSEALGSTEAFF. CDR3 bases: TGTGCCAGCAGTGAAGCTTTGGGGTCCACTGAAGCTTTCTTT.

The V and J genes are TRBV6-4 and TRBJ1-2; 12 bases line up with TRBD1. J lost 6 bases, V lost 7 bases, and 3 bases had no gene match. Germline V gene data show CDR1 as MRHNA and CDR2 as SNTAGT. This CDR3 has 13 amino acids. The CDR3 DNA follows: TGTGCCAGCACTGGGGACAGGGGGCATGGCTACACCTTC. It codes for CASTGDRGHGYTF.

This clonotype was counted a few times. This rearrangement joins TRBV7-9 to TRBJ2-7; 7 nucleotides line up with TRBD1. Trimming at V came to 5 bases and at J to 0 bases, leaving 10 bases not matched to a gene. This CDR3 is built from 16 residues. Germline CDR1 and CDR2: SEHNR and FQNEAQ (reference sequence). The CDR3 spells CASSPRDRDDSYEQYF. DNA of the CDR3: TGTGCCAGCAGCCCGCGAGACAGGGATGACTCCTACGAGCAGTACTTC.